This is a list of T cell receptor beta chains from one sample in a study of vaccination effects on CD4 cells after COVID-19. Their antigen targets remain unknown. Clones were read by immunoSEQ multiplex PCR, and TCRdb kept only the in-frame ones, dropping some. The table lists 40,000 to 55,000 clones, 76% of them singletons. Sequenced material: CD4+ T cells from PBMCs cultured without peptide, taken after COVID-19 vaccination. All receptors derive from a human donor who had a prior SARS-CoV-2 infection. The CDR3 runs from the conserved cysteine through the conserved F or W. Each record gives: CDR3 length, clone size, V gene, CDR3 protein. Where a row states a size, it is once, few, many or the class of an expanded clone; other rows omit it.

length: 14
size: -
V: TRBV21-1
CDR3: CASSRTGSSYEQYF

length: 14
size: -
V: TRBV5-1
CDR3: CASSWDALNTEAFF

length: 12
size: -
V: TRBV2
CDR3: CASTVAGETQYF

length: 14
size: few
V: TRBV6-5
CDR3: CASSLRAGNQPQHF

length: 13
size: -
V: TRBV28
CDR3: CAIRAWSGEKLFF

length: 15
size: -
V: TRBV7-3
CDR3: CASSLLAGGTGELFF

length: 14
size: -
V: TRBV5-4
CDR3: CASSSPDRRKGYTF

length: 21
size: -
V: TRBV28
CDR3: CASSLWARLSGRAENTDTQYF

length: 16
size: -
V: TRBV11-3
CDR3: CASSLSAGANTGELFF

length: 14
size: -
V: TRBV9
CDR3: CASSANEAGGTQYF

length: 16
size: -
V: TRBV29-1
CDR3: CSVEGGGIPATGELFF

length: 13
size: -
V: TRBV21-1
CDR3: CASGKTGWETQYF

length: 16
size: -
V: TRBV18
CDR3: CASSPSRDRVYHEQFF

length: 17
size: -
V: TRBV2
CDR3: CASSEEVYVVGTDTQYF

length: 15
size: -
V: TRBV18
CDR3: CASSPISGRRETQYF

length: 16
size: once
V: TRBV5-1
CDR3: CASSFYQRGGAETQYF

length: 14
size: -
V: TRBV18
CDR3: CASSPGASTDTQYF

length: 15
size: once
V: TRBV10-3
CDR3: CAISRDPLAGNTIYF

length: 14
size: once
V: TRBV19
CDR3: CASTQGGGNTEAFF

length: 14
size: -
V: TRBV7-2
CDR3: CASRRTSLSYEQYF

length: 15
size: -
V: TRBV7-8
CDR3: CASSPLGGLNEKLFF

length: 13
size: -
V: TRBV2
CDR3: CASSAEGISEAFF

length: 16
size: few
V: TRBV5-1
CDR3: CASSVGPGISSYEQYF

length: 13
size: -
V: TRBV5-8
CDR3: CASSRGPYNEQFF

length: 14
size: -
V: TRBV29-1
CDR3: CSVRWTGNNEKLFF

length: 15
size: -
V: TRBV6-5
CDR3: CASSYVGTPNYGYTF

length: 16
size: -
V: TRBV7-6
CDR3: CASSLWRGLPYNEQFF

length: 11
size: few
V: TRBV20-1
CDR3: CSAGSNYGYTF

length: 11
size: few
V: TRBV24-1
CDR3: CATSMTDTQYF

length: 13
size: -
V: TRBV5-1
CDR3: CASSGGSYNEQFF

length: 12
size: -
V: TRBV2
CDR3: CASSKDGGEAFF